This is a list of T cell receptor beta chains from one sample in a study of metastatic and nonmetastatic thyroid tumors. TCRdb reanalyzed the PCR reads with MiXCR. The repertoire consists of 36,000 or so clones, with about 30% occurring once and the leading ten covering about 16%. Sequencing was performed on tumor tissue. These TCRs come from a female donor with papillary thyroid cancer or a benign thyroid nodule (not recorded which). Some clones in this sample may be carry-over from other donors' samples. Each CDR3 is given without its conserved first and last residue. Fields, in order: CDR3 protein, V gene.

ASAGGPYNEQF	TRBV6-2/TRBV6-3
ASRWTDNYEQY	TRBV6-1
ASNFDYNSPLH	TRBV7-9
ASSGQGGGPGELF	TRBV6-1
ASSLAGVGNEQF	TRBV6-5
ASSIEDEFYGYT	TRBV19
SANGQMYSNQPQH	TRBV20-1
ASSSRLAGGTNEQF	TRBV27
ASSQDAESYNSPLH	TRBV4-2
ASRPGTSGGIEQF	TRBV6-2/TRBV6-3
ASRTRVAGGLQSSYNEQF	TRBV25-1